This T cell receptor (beta chain) was identified during a study of T cell responses to AZD1222 COVID-19 vaccine. Notes on the study in general: CD4 TCRs linked to vaccination spanned spike, dominating at 160-218 and 743-854. Rises in breadth and depth of Spike-specific TCRs came after two AZD1222 doses. As reported, nearly half of all spike-specific TCRs target variant regions that are unmutated. White British ancestry dominated among donors, who included more females, and clonal diversity was possibly underestimated.

Trimming cost V 9 bases and J 6 bases; bases outside gene matches: 6. CDR1 is MDHEN and CDR2 is SYDVKM in the germline V gene. This CDR3 comprises 15 residues. Assay: immunoSEQ multiplex PCR; the TCRdb copy retains only in-frame clones and omits some. This table has over 100,000 clones, 86% appearing once. With respect to this clone: Antigen specificity is unknown.

Sequencing was performed on peripheral blood, taken on day 0 of AZD1222 vaccination. The origin of this receptor is an adult in good health. This sequence joins TRBV28 and TRBJ2-1; 15 nucleotides agree with TRBD2. The CDR3 DNA follows: TGTGCCAGTTGGACTAGCGGGGGGGCGGGCAATGAGCAGTTCTTC. It is translated as CASWTSGGAGNEQFF.